The T cell receptor (beta chain) described here comes from a study of post-analysis software for immune sequencing data. Turning to the study itself: Relapsing-remitting, secondary progressive and progressive-relapsing forms made up the multiple sclerosis disease courses.

Study results and caveats: Four or five TRBV segments, TRBV5-6, TRBV5-1 and TRBV20-1 among them, were found more frequent in patients than controls. Clustering by F measure revealed strong co-clustering among samples prepared together in one batch.

Unique molecular identifiers featured in each of the TCR beta cDNA libraries. TCRdb recomputed calls from the PCR reads with MiXCR, one row per CDR3 protein. The sample shows 600,000 to 700,000 distinct CDR3 sequences, 55% to 60% of them seen only once. Germline V gene lookup returns CDR1 SGHTA and CDR2 FQGNSA. The CDR3 spans 13 residues. With 5 bases removed from V and 4 bases from J, the gap between germline ends came to 11 bases. This clonotype was counted once. Its antigen is undetermined. This chain connects TRBV7-2 to TRBJ1-2; D is perhaps TRBD1 (5 bases). The sequence came from a girl aged 2 to 9 with multiple sclerosis. The specimen sequenced was blood. The CDR3 sequence: CASSLIDSYGYTF. CDR3 nucleotides: TGTGCCAGCAGCCTTATAGACAGCTATGGCTACACCTTC. Drawing the rest from reference TRBV7-2 and TRBJ1-2, the complete variable domain is GAGVSQSPSNKVTEKGKDVELRCDPISGHTALYWYRQSLGQGLEFLIYFQGNSAPDKSGLPSDRFSAERTGGSVSTLTIQRTQQEDSAVYLCASSLIDSYGYTFGSGTRLTVV.